Listed below are T cell receptor beta chains from one sample, sequenced in a study of cytomegalovirus exposure and HLA in healthy donors. The table came from immunoSEQ multiplex PCR; TCRdb's copy has only in-frame clones and leaves some out. The sample contains 90,000 or so clones, about three quarters of which appear only once. The sequenced sample consisted of PBMCs. The receptors were sampled from a woman aged 45-65 years in good health and CMV-seropositive. CDR3s include the opening cysteine and the closing phenylalanine or tryptophan. D genes are given only for firm matches. The size of a clone is reported for some rows only, either as once, few or many, or as a class for expanded clones.

TRBJ2-7 | . | TRBV28 | . | TGTGCCAGCAGTTTATTAGCCTACGAGCAGTACTTC | CASSLLAYEQYF
TRBJ2-2 | . | TRBV28 | . | TGTGCCAGCAGTCCGCCTGAGGGGGCGGGGACCGGGGAGCTGTTTTTT | CASSPPEGAGTGELFF
TRBJ2-5 | TRBD1 | TRBV5-1 | . | TGCGCCAGCAGCTACGGGACAGTTGAAGAGACCCAGTACTTC | CASSYGTVEETQYF
TRBJ1-3 | TRBD1 | TRBV7-9 | . | TGTGCCAGCGGCTCGGGACAGGGTACGGACACCATATATTTT | CASGSGQGTDTIYF
TRBJ2-7 | . | TRBV19 | . | TGTGCCAGTAGTATGAAAAGGGGCTACGAGCAGTACTTC | CASSMKRGYEQYF
TRBJ1-3 | . | TRBV15 | . | TGTGCCACCAGCAGAGATTACGCGAACACCATATATTTT | CATSRDYANTIYF
TRBJ2-3 | . | TRBV7-6 | . | TGTGCCAGCAGCTTAGGGCACAGGGCACTGGTAGATACGCAGTATTTT | CASSLGHRALVDTQYF
TRBJ2-3 | . | TRBV10-3 | . | TGTGCCATCACCGGGACTGGCAGCACAGATACGCAGTATTTT | CAITGTGSTDTQYF
TRBJ1-5 | . | TRBV27 | . | TGTGCCAGCAGGAACAGGGATCAGCCCCAGCATTTT | CASRNRDQPQHF
TRBJ2-7 | . | TRBV7-2 | . | TGTGCCAGCAGCCTTGGGGGGTTTCAGTACGAGCAGTACTTC | CASSLGGFQYEQYF
TRBJ2-4 | . | TRBV7-2 | . | TGTGCCAGCAGCTCTGGTAGTTGGTCAAACATTCAGTACTTC | CASSSGSWSNIQYF
TRBJ2-2 | TRBD2 | TRBV7-2 | . | TGTGCCAGCAGTCGTCCCGGGACTAGCGGGAGAAAAGGCGGGGAGCTGTTTTTT | CASSRPGTSGRKGGELFF
TRBJ2-5 | . | TRBV5-4 | . | TGTGCCAGCAGCTCTGACAGCCTCCAAGAGACCCAGTACTTC | CASSSDSLQETQYF
TRBJ2-3 | TRBD2 | TRBV5-4 | . | TGTGCCAGCAGCCCAGGGTTGACTAGCGGGAGGGAAGATACGCAGTATTTT | CASSPGLTSGREDTQYF
TRBJ2-4 | TRBD1 | TRBV5-6 | few | TGTGCCAGCTCCGGGACAGACAAAAACATTCAGTACTTC | CASSGTDKNIQYF
TRBJ2-2 | . | TRBV9 | few | TGTGCCAGCAGCGTCGCCACTAGTAATATGGCCGGGGAGCTGTTTTTT | CASSVATSNMAGELFF
TRBJ2-5 | . | TRBV19 | once | TGTGCCAGTAGTATCGGGTTGGTCTCACAAGAGACCCAGTACTTC | CASSIGLVSQETQYF
TRBJ1-2 | . | TRBV28 | . | TGTGCCAGCAGTTCCCAGATGGTGGAGACAGGATATGGCTACACCTTC | CASSSQMVETGYGYTF
TRBJ2-3 | TRBD2 | TRBV7-3 | . | TGTGCCAGCAGCTTAACAGCGGGAGGTGATACGCAGTATTTT | CASSLTAGGDTQYF
TRBJ2-7 | . | TRBV28 | . | TGTGCCAGCAGCCCACCAGGGTTTTCCTACGAGCAGTACTTC | CASSPPGFSYEQYF
TRBJ2-2 | TRBD2 | TRBV15 | . | TGTGCCACCAGCAGAGATAGCGGGAGATTGGGCGGGGAGCTGTTTTTT | CATSRDSGRLGGELFF
TRBJ2-7 | TRBD1 | TRBV5-1 | once | TGCGCCAGCAGCTTGGGAGGACAGGGGGAGTTGAGCGAGCAGTACTTC | CASSLGGQGELSEQYF
TRBJ2-1 | TRBD2 | TRBV29-1 | . | TGCAGCGGACTAGCGGGAGGGTACAATGAGCAGTTCTTC | CSGLAGGYNEQFF
TRBJ1-2 | TRBD1 | TRBV2 | . | TGTGCCAGCAGGTACCCAGGGGGCGCGAATGGCTACACCTTC | CASRYPGGANGYTF
TRBJ2-1 | TRBD2 | TRBV10-3 | few | TGTGCCATCAGTGAGTCGGGCGGGGGAAGCTCCTACAATGAGCAGTTCTTC | CAISESGGGSSYNEQFF
TRBJ2-3 | TRBD2 | TRBV7-2 | . | TGTGCCAGCAGCCACTCTAGCGGGAGTGGTACGCAGTATTTT | CASSHSSGSGTQYF
TRBJ2-7 | TRBD2 | TRBV5-5 | . | TGTGCCAGCAGCTTCGGCGGGAGGTGGTCCTACGAGCAGTACTTC | CASSFGGRWSYEQYF
TRBJ1-2 | . | TRBV20-1 | . | TGCAGTGCACAGGCCTTCGGCTACACCTTC | CSAQAFGYTF
TRBJ1-6 | . | TRBV7-9 | . | TGTGCCAGCAGCTTAGACCAGGGAGGTAATTCACCCCTCCACTTT | CASSLDQGGNSPLHF
TRBJ2-6 | . | TRBV6-6 | . | TGTGCCAGCACCTCCGACAACTCTGGGGCCAACGTCCTGACTTTC | CASTSDNSGANVLTF
TRBJ1-1 | . | TRBV5-8 | . | TGTGCCAGCAGCCCCACGAAGTGGTCCCTTACGACGGGCACTGAAGCTTTCTTT | CASSPTKWSLTTGTEAFF
TRBJ2-1 | TRBD1 | TRBV9 | . | TGTGCCAGCAGCCCCCGGACAGGGAACTCCTACAATGAGCAGTTCTTC | CASSPRTGNSYNEQFF
TRBJ2-4 | TRBD1 | TRBV11-1 | few | TGTGCCAGCCAGGGGGCTCTAGCCAAAAACATTCAGTACTTC | CASQGALAKNIQYF
TRBJ1-2 | . | TRBV6-1 | . | TGTGCCAGCAGTACTCAGACAGCGAGCTATGGCTACACCTTC | CASSTQTASYGYTF
TRBJ2-3 | TRBD2 | TRBV5-4 | . | TGTGCCAGCAGTTTAGCGGGGGGAGATACGCAGTATTTT | CASSLAGGDTQYF
TRBJ1-1 | . | TRBV9 | . | TGTGCCAGCAGCGTTTCCTCAGGGGCTGCCACTGAAGCTTTCTTT | CASSVSSGAATEAFF
TRBJ2-1 | TRBD2 | TRBV7-7 | once | TGTGCTAGCAGCTTGGGACTAGCGGGAATGGAGGCTGAGCAGTTCTTC | CASSLGLAGMEAEQFF
TRBJ2-2 | TRBD1 | TRBV6-1 | once | TGTGCCAGCAGTGGACGCCGGGACAGGGTGGGCACCGGGGAGCTGTTTTTT | CASSGRRDRVGTGELFF
TRBJ2-6 | TRBD2 | TRBV9 | . | TGTGCCAGCAGCGGATTTGGAGGGAGGGCCTCTGGGGCCAACGTCCTGACTTTC | CASSGFGGRASGANVLTF
TRBJ2-2 | . | TRBV7-3 | . | TGTGCCAGCAGCGGGAACGGGGTTTCTGGGGAGCTGTTTTTT | CASSGNGVSGELFF
TRBJ2-1 | . | TRBV7-2 | . | TGTGCCAGCAGCTTATTTGACGCTAGCGCCCCCCGGGGCAATGAGCAGTTCTTC | CASSLFDASAPRGNEQFF
TRBJ2-7 | TRBD2 | TRBV5-4 | medium-sized | TGTGCCAGCAGCTCGGGGGGTCAGGTGACCTACGAGCAGTACTTC | CASSSGGQVTYEQYF
TRBJ2-1 | TRBD1 | TRBV7-6 | . | TGTGCCAGCAGCCCTCGGACAGGGCGAGACGGTGAGCAGTTCTTC | CASSPRTGRDGEQFF
TRBJ2-7 | TRBD2 | TRBV4-1 | . | TGCGCCAGCAGCCGCACGTCGGCGGGAGGGCCCACCTACGAGCAGTACTTC | CASSRTSAGGPTYEQYF
TRBJ1-2 | . | TRBV7-9 | . | TGTGCCAGCAGCTTGATTTCGATGGCTAGGGGCAGGAACTATGGCTACACCTTC | CASSLISMARGRNYGYTF
TRBJ1-2 | . | TRBV5-4 | . | TGTGCCAGCAGCCATACAACAGGACCTGGAGGCTACACCTTC | CASSHTTGPGGYTF
TRBJ1-1 | . | TRBV5-1 | . | TGCGCCAGCAGCTCAACTGCGGGGAACACTGAAGCTTTCTTT | CASSSTAGNTEAFF
TRBJ2-2 | . | TRBV7-3 | . | TGTGCCAGCAGCACTAGTCTGTCCGGGGAGCTGTTTTTT | CASSTSLSGELFF
TRBJ1-2 | TRBD1 | TRBV5-6 | few | TGTGCCAGCAGCATACGACAGGGGGCCCACTATGGCTACACCTTC | CASSIRQGAHYGYTF
TRBJ2-1 | . | TRBV2 | once | TGTGCCAGCAAGGCAGCGCTGACCTACAATGAGCAGTTCTTC | CASKAALTYNEQFF
TRBJ2-7 | . | TRBV5-1 | once | TGCGCCAGCAGCTCGGACGGGATCTACGAGCAGTACTTC | CASSSDGIYEQYF
TRBJ1-4 | . | TRBV4-1 | few | TGCGCCAGTAGCCAAGACGGAAGCAGGGTCGGCAGTGAAAAACTGTTTTTT | CASSQDGSRVGSEKLFF
TRBJ2-3 | TRBD2 | TRBV7-6 | . | TGTGCCAGCGCCGGACTAGCGGGCACAGATACGCAGTATTTT | CASAGLAGTDTQYF
TRBJ2-7 | . | TRBV25-1 | . | TGTGCCAGCAGTGCCGCACTGAGGGAGCAGTACTTC | CASSAALREQYF
TRBJ2-3 | TRBD2 | TRBV9 | . | TGTGCCAGCAGCGTAGACCCGGGAGGGTCCACAGATACGCAGTATTTT | CASSVDPGGSTDTQYF
TRBJ2-5 | . | TRBV28 | . | TGTGCCAGCAGCGGCAGGAACCAAGAGACCCAGTACTTC | CASSGRNQETQYF
TRBJ2-7 | . | TRBV28 | . | TGTGCCAGCAGCCGGGTCTACGAGCAGTACTTC | CASSRVYEQYF